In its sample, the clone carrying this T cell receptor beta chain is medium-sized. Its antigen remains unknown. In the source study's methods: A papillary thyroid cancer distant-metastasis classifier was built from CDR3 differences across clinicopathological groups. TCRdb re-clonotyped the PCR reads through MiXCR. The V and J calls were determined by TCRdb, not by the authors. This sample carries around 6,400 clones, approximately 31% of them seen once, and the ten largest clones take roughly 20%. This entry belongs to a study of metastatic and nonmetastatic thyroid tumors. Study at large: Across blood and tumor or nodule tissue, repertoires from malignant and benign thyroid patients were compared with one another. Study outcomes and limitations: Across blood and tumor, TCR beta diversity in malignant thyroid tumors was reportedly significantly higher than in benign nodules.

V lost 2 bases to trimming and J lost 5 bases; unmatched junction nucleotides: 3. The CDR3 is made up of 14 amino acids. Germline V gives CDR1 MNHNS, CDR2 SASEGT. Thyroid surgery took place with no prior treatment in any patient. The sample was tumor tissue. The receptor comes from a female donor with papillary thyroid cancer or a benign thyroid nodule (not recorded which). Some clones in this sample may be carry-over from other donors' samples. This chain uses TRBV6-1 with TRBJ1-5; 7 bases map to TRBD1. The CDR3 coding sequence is TGTGCCAGCAGTGAAAGGGGGCTCGATCAGCCCCAGCATTTT. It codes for CASSERGLDQPQHF.